The clone carrying this T cell receptor (beta chain) was seen repeatedly, ten times or more. This entry is derived from a study of regulatory T cells in long-lasting Graves disease. J was trimmed by 3 bases and V by 5 bases; bases with no gene match: 4. Germline CDR1 is SGHAT and CDR2 is FQNNGV. The CDR3 consists of 15 residues. The time point here: persistent/refractory GD, antithyroid drugs over 5 years with positive TRAb. Scientists built the TCR library using RNA that was extracted from PBMCs. Sequencing libraries for TCR beta were prepared with iRepertoire HTBI primers and Arm-PCR of CDR3 regions. TCRdb re-analysed the multiplex PCR reads in MiXCR, keeping a single row per CDR3 protein. The table records around 460,000 distinct CDR3 sequences, around a fifth of them present only once.

The sequencing used peripheral blood mononuclear cells (PBMCs), collected when the disease was refractory, from a patient treated with antithyroid drugs. This chain links TRBV11-2 with TRBJ1-6; 7 bases fit TRBD1. The TCR was taken from a female donor with Graves disease. As DNA, the CDR3 is TGTGCCAGCAGCAGACGGGACAGCTATAATTCACCCCTCCACTTT. Its translation is CASSRRDSYNSPLHF.